The TCR beta chain described here comes from a study of blood T cell repertoires in COVID-19. Study-level background: Samples representing acute and convalescent COVID-19 were sourced from the United States, Italy and Spain. In each case, the material was cDNA or gDNA derived from T cells, B-cell-depleted T cells, or PBMCs.

Per the original methods: Estimation of nucleated cell counts was performed using reference gene primer amplification. Profiling relied on immunoSEQ multiplex PCR, and the TCRdb table lists in-frame clones only, not all of them. V and J calls and clone size are those listed in that table; D and trimming were worked out from the DNA. Among approximately 360,000 clones, almost 90% were seen once, and the ten largest hold approximately 7%. V lost 4 bases and J 1 base, leaving 14 bases between the germline ends. CDR1 and CDR2 from the germline V gene are SQVTM and ANQGSEA. The CDR3 loop spans 15 amino acids.

Material: peripheral blood. This clonotype was sampled from a man younger than 30 with active or convalescent COVID-19. The chain combines TRBV29-1 with TRBJ2-1, with a tentative D call TRBD1 (5 bases). The CDR3 DNA reads TGCAGCGTTGCGTCTTTAGGGGTTTCCTACAATGAGCAGTTCTTC. This encodes CSVASLGVSYNEQFF.